This TCR beta chain is from a study of blood T cell repertoires in COVID-19. Study context: Both acute and convalescent COVID-19 samples were obtained from the United States, Italy and Spain. PBMCs, B-cell-depleted T cells, or T cells were the source of the cDNA or gDNA that made up the material.

This CDR3 region has 13 residues. The germline gives CDR1 SEHNR, CDR2 FQNEAQ (reference sequence). V was cut by 5 bases and J by 8 bases, with 15 bases left in between. Libraries were prepared by immunoSEQ multiplex PCR; TCRdb keeps only in-frame clonotypes and omits some of them. The sample records more than 9,500 clones, 85% to 90% being singletons. This sequence originates from a woman aged 55-69 years with active COVID-19. V usage is TRBV7-9 and J usage is TRBJ1-2; D perhaps matches TRBD1 (5 bases). The material sequenced was peripheral blood. This CDR3 is CASSVGGKRGYTF. The CDR3 DNA reads TGTGCCAGCAGCGTGGGGGGGAAGAGAGGCTACACCTTC.